Sequencing of this TCR beta chain was carried out in a study of T-cell reconstitution after alpha-beta-depleted transplantation in children. Unique molecular identifiers were incorporated during preparation of the TCRbeta library. TCRdb ran MiXCR on the PCR reads and lists one entry per CDR3 protein. The sample gives 490,000 or so distinct CDR3 sequences, roughly an eighth of which show up once; about 5.4% is in the top ten. This CDR3 spans 13 amino acids. Trimming took 5 bases from V and 7 from J; bases not matched to a gene: 6. This clonotype was counted at least ten times. This chain links TRBV12-3 or TRBV12-4 with TRBJ2-7; 9 bases are shared with TRBD2. The sequence derives from a human donor who donated a stem cell graft to a child with combined immunodeficiency. Here the sequenced sample was PBMCs from the stem cell graft donor, taken from the stem cell graft. The CDR3: CASSPSGGREQYF. The CDR3, as DNA: TGTGCCAGCAGTCCCAGCGGGGGGAGGGAGCAGTACTTC.